The rows below give T cell receptor beta chains drawn from one sample of a study of cytomegalovirus exposure and HLA in healthy donors. Method: immunoSEQ multiplex PCR; TCRdb's copy keeps in-frame clones and lacks some. The sample holds fewer than 250,000 clones; roughly 84% are singletons and the top ten take roughly 2%. Sequencing was performed on PBMCs. The receptors shown here come from a woman aged 18-29 years in good health and CMV-seropositive. CDR3s include the opening cysteine and the closing phenylalanine or tryptophan. The order of the fields is clone size, V gene, J gene, D gene, CDR3 protein, CDR3 DNA. D genes are given only for firm matches. Clone size appears in some rows only: once, few, many, or a class for an expanded clone.

>NA|TRBV29-1|TRBJ1-2|NA
CSVGGATGGYGYTF
TGCAGCGTTGGAGGGGCGACCGGGGGCTATGGCTACACCTTC
>NA|TRBV7-9|TRBJ2-5|TRBD2
CASSFLAEQETQYF
TGTGCCAGCAGCTTCCTAGCGGAACAAGAGACCCAGTACTTC
>NA|TRBV7-9|TRBJ2-7|TRBD1
CASSLSSGTAAKYF
TGTGCCAGCAGCTTATCGTCCGGGACAGCAGCGAAGTACTTC
>NA|TRBV30|TRBJ2-7|NA
CAWNEGFYEQYF
TGTGCCTGGAACGAGGGCTTCTACGAGCAGTACTTC
>NA|TRBV4-2|TRBJ2-7|TRBD2
CASSQVRDLAGFSYEQYF
TGTGCCAGCAGCCAAGTCAGGGACTTAGCGGGATTCTCCTACGAGCAGTACTTC
>once|TRBV20-1|TRBJ2-7|NA
CSVLIADEQYF
TGCAGTGTTCTCATTGCGGATGAGCAGTACTTC
>NA|TRBV25-1|TRBJ2-5|TRBD2
CASKQLAGLTQYF
TGTGCCAGCAAGCAGCTAGCGGGATTGACCCAGTACTTC
>NA|TRBV4-1|TRBJ1-2|NA
CASSTRRGEYGYTF
TGCGCCAGCAGTACAAGACGGGGGGAGTATGGCTACACCTTC
>NA|TRBV30|TRBJ2-5|TRBD1
CAWSGTVYEETQYF
TGTGCCTGGAGCGGGACAGTCTATGAAGAGACCCAGTACTTC
>NA|TRBV28|TRBJ1-3|TRBD1
CASSRQGWNTIYF
TGTGCCAGCAGTCGACAGGGATGGAACACCATATATTTT
>once|TRBV6-5|TRBJ2-7|NA
CASSRDISYEQYF
TGTGCCAGCAGTCGGGACATCTCCTACGAGCAGTACTTC
>once|TRBV5-1|TRBJ2-3|TRBD2
CASSLYAGGDTQYF
TGCGCCAGCAGCCTTTATGCGGGAGGGGATACGCAGTATTTT
>NA|TRBV28|TRBJ2-7|TRBD2
CASRELAGIRYEQYF
TGTGCCAGCAGGGAATTAGCGGGAATTAGGTACGAGCAGTACTTC
>NA|TRBV29-1|TRBJ2-1|NA
CSVDGGGGIYNEQFF
TGCAGCGTTGATGGGGGAGGCGGGATATACAATGAGCAGTTCTTC
>NA|TRBV6-1|TRBJ1-2|NA
CASSERGSWYGYTF
TGTGCCAGCAGTGAACGGGGGTCATGGTATGGCTACACCTTC
>NA|TRBV10-2|TRBJ2-3|TRBD2
CASKLTSGKGSDTQYF
TGCGCCAGCAAACTAACTAGCGGGAAAGGGTCAGATACGCAGTATTTT
>NA|TRBV2|TRBJ1-1|NA
CASSGGESAFF
TGTGCCAGCAGTGGTGGTGAGTCAGCTTTCTTT
>NA|TRBV6-4|TRBJ1-1|TRBD1
CASTKDRGGTEAFF
TGTGCCAGCACCAAGGACAGGGGAGGAACTGAAGCTTTCTTT
>few|TRBV28|TRBJ2-7|NA
CASSCDRDWCSYEQYF
TGTGCCAGCAGTTGCGACCGGGACTGGTGCTCCTACGAGCAGTACTTC
>NA|TRBV5-6|TRBJ2-1|NA
CASSLKDGRGYNEQFF
TGTGCCAGCAGCCTGAAGGACGGGAGAGGCTACAATGAGCAGTTCTTC